Presented here are 13 T cell receptor beta chains from one specimen sequenced in a study of CD8 T cells in ankylosing spondylitis. TCRdb itself ran the 5' RACE reads through MiXCR, one entry per CDR3 protein. Of fewer than 250,000 distinct CDR3 sequences listed, roughly 25% are singletons. Sequenced sample: blood, either unsorted or a sorted T cell fraction (not recorded which). These receptors were obtained from a male donor with ankylosing spondylitis or in good health (not recorded which).

This clonotype has at least ten counts. CDR3 sequence (DNA): TGCAGCGTTGCGGGACCGACAGGTCCTACAGATACGCAGTATTTT. It yields the protein CSVAGPTGPTDTQYF. The rearrangement joins TRBV29-1 to TRBJ2-3, with D perhaps matching TRBD1 (6 bases). V was pared by 4 bases and J by 3 bases, with 17 bases between. The CDR3 runs to 15 residues. Germline V gene lookup returns CDR1 SQVTM and CDR2 ANQGSEA.

This chain joins TRBV10-3 and TRBJ1-1; tentatively, D is TRBD1 (6 bases). Looked up from germline, CDR1 is ENHRY and CDR2 is SYGVKD. The CDR3 has 16 amino acids. V was shortened by 2 bases and J by 3 bases, with 16 bases between the two germline ends. CDR3 bases: TGTGCCATCAGTGAGAAGGGGACACTCGGCTACACTGAAGCTTTCTTT. Translating it yields CAISEKGTLGYTEAFF.

The chain uses TRBV20-1 and TRBJ2-3; a weak D match, TRBD2 (6 bases). Germline V CDR1 and CDR2: DFQATT, SNEGSKA (reference sequence). This CDR3 contains 12 residues. V was pared by 7 bases and J by 4 bases, with 12 bases between. CDR3 sequence reads: CSVRSGADTQYF. Here the CDR3 DNA reads TGCAGTGTTCGTTCGGGAGCAGATACGCAGTATTTT.

The chain employs TRBV12-3 or TRBV12-4 and TRBJ2-5, with TRBD2 matching 12 bases. CDR3 length: 17 amino acids. Unmatched junction bases numbered 10, after V lost 6 bases and J lost 2 bases. CDR3 DNA sequence: TGTGCCAGCAGCTCCGGACTAGCGGGAAGACATCAAGAGACCCAGTACTTC. Its translation is CASSSGLAGRHQETQYF.

This chain links TRBV20-1 with TRBJ1-2; D remains ambiguous. Per the germline V gene, CDR1 is DFQATT and CDR2 is SNEGSKA (reference sequence). The V gene lost 3 bases and the J gene lost 4 bases, with 6 bases spanning the gap. CDR3 size: 11 residues. CDR3 region: CSASDTYGYTF. The CDR3 coding sequence is TGCAGTGCTAGCGACACCTATGGCTACACCTTC.

There are a few counts of this clonotype. This chain links TRBV29-1 with TRBJ1-1, with 7 bases aligning to TRBD1. With V trimmed by 5 bases and J by 0 bases, 3 bases remained unmatched. Per the germline V gene, CDR1 is SQVTM and CDR2 is ANQGSEA. This CDR3 has 13 residues. DNA for the CDR3: TGCAGCGTTCGGACAGGTATGAACACTGAAGCTTTCTTT. Translating it yields CSVRTGMNTEAFF.

This clonotype was observed many times. The rearrangement joins TRBV15 to TRBJ2-1; no clear D. The V end lost 3 bases, the J end lost 4 bases, and 4 bases lay between the germline ends. Germline lookup yields CDR1 LNHNV and CDR2 YYDKDF (reference sequence). The CDR3 is 12 amino acids. CDR3: CATSSGYNEQFF. DNA for the CDR3: TGTGCCACCAGCAGTGGTTACAATGAGCAGTTCTTC.

The chain joins TRBV7-6 to TRBJ1-4; D is ambiguous. The CDR3 runs to 15 residues. The V and J ends lost 0 bases and 3 bases respectively, with 8 bases between them. Germline-derived CDR1 and CDR2 are SGHVS and FNYEAQ. The CDR3 DNA sequence: TGTGCCAGCAGCTTAGCGCGTCAGTCTAATGAAAAACTGTTTTTT. This codes for CASSLARQSNEKLFF.

The chain joins TRBV20-1 to TRBJ2-6, with D hard to call. Deletions cut 2 bases from V and 0 bases from J, with 11 bases between. Germline CDR1 and CDR2: DFQATT and SNEGSKA (reference sequence). The CDR3 length is 16 residues. The CDR3 DNA reads TGCAGTGCTAGACTGGTCGGGCACTCTGGGGCCAACGTCCTGACTTTC. Translated: CSARLVGHSGANVLTF.

This clonotype has at least ten counts. The chain employs TRBV20-1 and TRBJ2-3; 15 bases line up with TRBD2. V trimming: 0 bases; J trimming: 4 bases; junction bases outside the gene matches: 2. Germline assignment: CDR1 DFQATT and CDR2 SNEGSKA (reference sequence). CDR3 length equals 16 residues. CDR3 sequence (DNA): TGCAGTGCTAGAGATTGGACTAGCGGGAGGGCAGATACGCAGTATTTT. Translation gives CSARDWTSGRADTQYF.

This clonotype has ten or more counts. V and J are TRBV4-1 and TRBJ2-7; D may correspond to TRBD1 or TRBD2 (5 bases each). V was clipped by 3 bases and J by 1 base, with 10 bases between them. Germline V gives CDR1 MGHRA, CDR2 YSYEKL. This CDR3 spans 14 amino acids. The CDR3 nucleotides read TGCGCCAGCAGCCAGCAGGGCGGGTCCTACGAGCAGTACTTC. It specifies CASSQQGGSYEQYF.

V is TRBV5-1 and J is TRBJ2-1; maybe TRBD1 (6 bases). The CDR3 is made up of 14 amino acids. V was pared by 7 bases and J by 0 bases, with 11 bases between. Germline CDR1 SGHRS, CDR2 YFSETQ. CDR3 coding DNA: TGCGCCAGCGAGCAGGGGAGCTCCTACAATGAGCAGTTCTTC. It specifies CASEQGSSYNEQFF. The complete variable domain, with remaining parts taken from reference TRBV5-1 and TRBJ2-1, reads KAGVTQTPRYLIKTRGQQVTLSCSPISGHRSVSWYQQTPGQGLQFLFEYFSETQRNKGNFPGRFSGRQFSNSRSEMNVSTLELGDSALYLCASEQGSSYNEQFFGPGTRLTVL.

The table lists this clonotype with many counts. The chain couples TRBV7-8 to TRBJ2-7; TRBD1 aligns across 7 bases. CDR3 length: 14 residues. CDR1 and CDR2 (germline): SGHVS, FQNEAQ. V lost 0 bases, J lost 4 bases, and 3 bases stayed unmatched. DNA for the CDR3: TGTGCCAGCAGCTTAGCGGGCAGGGGGTACGAGCAGTACTTC. Protein product: CASSLAGRGYEQYF.